This T cell receptor beta chain emerged from a study of CD8+CD57+ T cells in acquired aplastic anemia (dated by TCRdb to the late 2010s). Concerning the study at large: Extracted DNA from sorted CD4+ and CD8+ cells averaged 3.2 ug, ranging from roughly 0.2 to 30 ug. A CD8+CD57+ expansion meant a frequency higher than the mean frequency seen in healthy subjects. Study-level results and caveats: Fewer than 35 CD8+ CDR3 sequences were found to be shared between patients and controls, but these sequences appeared to be highly expressed in patients and within the immunodominant clones of the patients. Patients and healthy controls showed no significant difference in CD8+ Simpson's diversity (P=0.060).

About this clonotype itself: The antigen it binds to is not known. Base qualities are not provided; no much larger clone lies one nucleotide away.

Genomic DNA served as template for TCR beta VDJ combination and CDR3 sequence profiling. An Illumina HiSeq 2000 was used for TCR repertoire sequencing. On the authors' methods: TRBV/TRBJ rearrangement plots, CDR3 size and DJ length profiles, and Simpson's diversity index were used to assess repertoires. The most abundant DNA sequence in the deep sequencing data was defined as the immunodominant clone. CDR3 amino acid sequences were checked for sharing across subjects and were also compared against the VDJdb database and published repertoires. TCRdb redid the processing of the public reads, applying fastp at Q25 and MiXCR, and retained in-frame beta chains. Each entry merges the rows of one CDR3 protein and shows their most common DNA and genes. The V and J calls reflect TCRdb's pipeline rather than the authors' work. Here the sample has some 140,000 distinct CDR3 sequences; approximately 52% occur a single time. Of the sample, about 12% is held by the ten largest clones.

Patients chosen for sequencing had shown expansion of CD8+CD57+ cells by flow cytometry. Severe acquired aplastic anemia was diagnosed in all patients according to International Study of Aplastic Anemia and Agranulocytosis and Camitta criteria. No therapy had been received by the patients at the time of blood sampling. In the study, sorted CD4+ and CD8+ blood T cells from patients with severe aplastic anemia and from healthy subjects underwent deep sequencing of TCR repertoires. Patients were enrolled under clinicaltrials.gov protocols 00001620, 01623167, 00001397, 00071045, 00081523 and 00961064 in the USA. Ficoll-Paque density gradient centrifugation was used to isolate peripheral blood mononuclear cells. Before DNA extraction, CD4+ and CD8+ T cells were sorted by FACS or by magnetic beads. Spanning cysteine to phenylalanine, the CDR3 consists of 14 amino acids. Just the 42-base CDR3 DNA is kept, in frame starting at base 1. V is clipped by 5 bases and J by 1 base, and the sequence between their germline boundaries is 11 bases long. The germline V gene provides CDR1 KGHDR and CDR2 SFDVKD.

The TCR comes from a human donor with aplastic anemia. The specimen sequenced was sorted CD4+, CD8+, or CD8+CD57+ T cells (not recorded which) from PBMCs. This chain is built from TRBV24-1 and TRBJ2-7, with no reliable assignment of the D segment. The nucleotide sequence is given as TGTGCCACCAGTGGCGCGACTTCATCCTACGAGCAGTACTTC. The resulting protein is CATSGATSSYEQYF.